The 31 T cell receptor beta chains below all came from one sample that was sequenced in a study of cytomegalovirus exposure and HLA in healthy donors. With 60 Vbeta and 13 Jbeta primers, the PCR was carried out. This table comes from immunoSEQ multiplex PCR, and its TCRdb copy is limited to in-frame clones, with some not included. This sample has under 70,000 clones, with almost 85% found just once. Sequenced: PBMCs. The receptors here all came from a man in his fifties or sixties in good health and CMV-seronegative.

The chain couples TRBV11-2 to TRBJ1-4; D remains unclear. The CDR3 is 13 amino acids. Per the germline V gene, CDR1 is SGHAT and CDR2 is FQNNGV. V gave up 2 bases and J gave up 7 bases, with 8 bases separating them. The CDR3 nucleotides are TGTGCCAGCAGCTTACGGTTCCGTGAAAAACTGTTTTTT. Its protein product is CASSLRFREKLFF.

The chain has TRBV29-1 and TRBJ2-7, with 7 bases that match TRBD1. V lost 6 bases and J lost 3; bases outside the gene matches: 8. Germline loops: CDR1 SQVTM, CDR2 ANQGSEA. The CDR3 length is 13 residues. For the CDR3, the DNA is TGCAGCGTAAAAGACAGGGACGGCTACGAGCAGTACTTC. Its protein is CSVKDRDGYEQYF.

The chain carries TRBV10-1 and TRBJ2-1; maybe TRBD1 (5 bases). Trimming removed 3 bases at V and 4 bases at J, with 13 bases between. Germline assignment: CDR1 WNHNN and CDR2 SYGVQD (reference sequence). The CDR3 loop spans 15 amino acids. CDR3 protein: CASSDQGFPYNEQFF. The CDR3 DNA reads TGCGCCAGCAGTGACCAGGGCTTCCCTTACAATGAGCAGTTCTTC.

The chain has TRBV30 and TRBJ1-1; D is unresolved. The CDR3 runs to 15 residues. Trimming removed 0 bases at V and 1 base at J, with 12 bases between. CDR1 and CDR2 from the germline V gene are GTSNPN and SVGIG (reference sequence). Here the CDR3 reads CAWSVEVSKNTEAFF. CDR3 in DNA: TGTGCCTGGAGTGTAGAGGTCAGCAAGAACACTGAAGCTTTCTTT.

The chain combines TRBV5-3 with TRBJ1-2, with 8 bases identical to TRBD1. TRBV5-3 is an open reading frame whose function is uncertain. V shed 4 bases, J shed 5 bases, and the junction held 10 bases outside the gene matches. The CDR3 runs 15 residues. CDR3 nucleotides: TGTGCCAGAAGCAAAGGAAAGGACAGGGAATATGGCTACACCTTC. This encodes CARSKGKDREYGYTF.

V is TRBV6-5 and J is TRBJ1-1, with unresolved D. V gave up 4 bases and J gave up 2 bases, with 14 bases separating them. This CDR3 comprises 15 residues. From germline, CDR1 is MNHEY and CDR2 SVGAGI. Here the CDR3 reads CASSSWRDLNTEAFF. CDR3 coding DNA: TGTGCCAGCAGTTCGTGGCGGGATCTTAACACTGAAGCTTTCTTT.

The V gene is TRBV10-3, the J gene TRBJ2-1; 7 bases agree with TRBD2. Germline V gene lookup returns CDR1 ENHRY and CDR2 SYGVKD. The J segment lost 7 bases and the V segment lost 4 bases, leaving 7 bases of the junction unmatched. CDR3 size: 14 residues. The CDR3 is CAISAAGRGNEQFF. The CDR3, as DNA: TGTGCCATCAGTGCGGCAGGGAGGGGAAATGAGCAGTTCTTC.

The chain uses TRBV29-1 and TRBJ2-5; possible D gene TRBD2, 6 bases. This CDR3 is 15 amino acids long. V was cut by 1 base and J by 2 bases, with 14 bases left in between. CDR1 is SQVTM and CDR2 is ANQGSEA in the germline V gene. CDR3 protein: CSVEVLAVSQETQYF. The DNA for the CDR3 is TGCAGCGTTGAAGTGTTAGCGGTGAGTCAAGAGACCCAGTACTTC. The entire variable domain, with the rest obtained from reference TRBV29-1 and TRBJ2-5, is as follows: SAVISQKPSRDICQRGTSLTIQCQVDSQVTMMFWYRQQPGQSLTLIATANQGSEATYESGFVIDKFPISRPNLTFSTLTVSNMSPEDSSIYLCSVEVLAVSQETQYFGPGTRLLVL.

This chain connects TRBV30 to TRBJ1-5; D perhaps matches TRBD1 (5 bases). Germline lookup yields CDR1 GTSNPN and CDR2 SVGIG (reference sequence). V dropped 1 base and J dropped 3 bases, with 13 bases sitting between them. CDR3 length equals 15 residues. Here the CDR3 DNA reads TGTGCCTGGAGTGCCCGGACACGTCTCAATCAGCCCCAGCATTTT. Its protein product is CAWSARTRLNQPQHF.

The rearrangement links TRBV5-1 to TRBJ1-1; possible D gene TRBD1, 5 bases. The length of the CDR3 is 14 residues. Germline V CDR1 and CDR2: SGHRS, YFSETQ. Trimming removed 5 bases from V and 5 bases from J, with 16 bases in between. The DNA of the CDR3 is TGCGCCAGCAGACCAACAGGTCCTGGTACTGAAGCTTTCTTT. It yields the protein CASRPTGPGTEAFF.

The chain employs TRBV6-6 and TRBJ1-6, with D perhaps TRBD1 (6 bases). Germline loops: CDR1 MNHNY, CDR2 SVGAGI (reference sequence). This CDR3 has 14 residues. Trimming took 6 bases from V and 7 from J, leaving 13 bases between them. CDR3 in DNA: TGTGCCAGCAGGACGCAGGGGAACAATTCACCCCTCCACTTT. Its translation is CASRTQGNNSPLHF.

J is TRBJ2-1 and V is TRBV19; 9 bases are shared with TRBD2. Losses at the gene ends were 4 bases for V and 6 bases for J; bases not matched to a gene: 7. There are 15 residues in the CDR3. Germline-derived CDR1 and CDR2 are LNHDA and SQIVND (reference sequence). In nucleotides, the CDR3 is TGTGCCAGTAGTAACCCCGGCGGGGGGGCCAATGAGCAGTTCTTC. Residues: CASSNPGGGANEQFF.

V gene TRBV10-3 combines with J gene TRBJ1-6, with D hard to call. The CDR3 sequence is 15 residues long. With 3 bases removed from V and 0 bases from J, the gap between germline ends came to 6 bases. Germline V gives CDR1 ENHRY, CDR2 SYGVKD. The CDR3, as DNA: TGTGCCATCAGTGAAACAAGCTCCTATAATTCACCCCTCCACTTT. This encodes CAISETSSYNSPLHF.

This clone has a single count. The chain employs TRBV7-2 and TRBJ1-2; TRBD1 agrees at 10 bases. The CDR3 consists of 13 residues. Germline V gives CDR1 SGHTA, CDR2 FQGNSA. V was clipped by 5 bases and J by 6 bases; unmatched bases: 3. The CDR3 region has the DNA TGTGCCAGCAGCCGTGGGACAGGGGATGGCTACACCTTC. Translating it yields CASSRGTGDGYTF.

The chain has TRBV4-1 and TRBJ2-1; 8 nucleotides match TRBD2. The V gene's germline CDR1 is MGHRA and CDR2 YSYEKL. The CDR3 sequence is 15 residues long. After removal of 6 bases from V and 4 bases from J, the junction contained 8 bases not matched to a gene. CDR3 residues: CASSPTGGGYNEQFF. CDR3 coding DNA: TGCGCCAGCAGTCCCACCGGGGGGGGGTACAATGAGCAGTTCTTC.

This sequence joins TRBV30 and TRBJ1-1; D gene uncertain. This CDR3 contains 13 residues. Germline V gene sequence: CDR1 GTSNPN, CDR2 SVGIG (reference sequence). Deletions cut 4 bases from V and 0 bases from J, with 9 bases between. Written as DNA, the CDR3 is TGTGCCTGGAACACAGTCCTGAACACTGAAGCTTTCTTT. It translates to CAWNTVLNTEAFF.

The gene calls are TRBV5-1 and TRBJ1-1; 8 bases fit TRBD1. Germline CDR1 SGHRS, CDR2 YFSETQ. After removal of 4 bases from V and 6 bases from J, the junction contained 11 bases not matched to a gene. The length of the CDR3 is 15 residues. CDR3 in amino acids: CASSPRTGRLAEAFF. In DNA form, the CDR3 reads TGCGCCAGCAGCCCGAGGACAGGGAGGCTGGCTGAAGCTTTCTTT.

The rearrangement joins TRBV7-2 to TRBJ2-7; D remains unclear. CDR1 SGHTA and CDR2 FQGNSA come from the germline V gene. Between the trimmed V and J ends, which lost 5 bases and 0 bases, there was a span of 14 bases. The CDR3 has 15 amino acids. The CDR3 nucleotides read TGTGCCAGCAGCCCCGACACCACCTTCTCCTACGAGCAGTACTTC. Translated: CASSPDTTFSYEQYF.

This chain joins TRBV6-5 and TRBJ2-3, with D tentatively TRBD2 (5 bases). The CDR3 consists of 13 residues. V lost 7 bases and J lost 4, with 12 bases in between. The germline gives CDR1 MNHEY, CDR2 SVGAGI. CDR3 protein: CASTARGADTQYF. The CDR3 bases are TGTGCCAGCACCGCCCGGGGTGCAGATACGCAGTATTTT.

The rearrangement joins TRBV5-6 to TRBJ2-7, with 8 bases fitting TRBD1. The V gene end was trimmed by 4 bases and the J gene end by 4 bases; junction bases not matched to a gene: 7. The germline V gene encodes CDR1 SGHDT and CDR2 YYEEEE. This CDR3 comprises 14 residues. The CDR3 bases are TGTGCCAGCAGCCCGTGGACAGGGAAATACGAGCAGTACTTC. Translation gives CASSPWTGKYEQYF.

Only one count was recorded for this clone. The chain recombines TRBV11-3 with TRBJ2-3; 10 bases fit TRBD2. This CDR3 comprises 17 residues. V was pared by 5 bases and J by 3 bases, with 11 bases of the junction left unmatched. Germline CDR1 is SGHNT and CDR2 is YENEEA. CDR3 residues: CASSPGPAGGLTDTQYF. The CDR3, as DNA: TGTGCCAGCAGCCCCGGTCCAGCGGGGGGGCTAACAGATACGCAGTATTTT.

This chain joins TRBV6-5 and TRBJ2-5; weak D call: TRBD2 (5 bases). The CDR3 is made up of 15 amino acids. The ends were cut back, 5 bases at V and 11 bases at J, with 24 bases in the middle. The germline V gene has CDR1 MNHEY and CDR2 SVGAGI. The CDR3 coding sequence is TGTGCCAGCAGTAGAGGGAGTTCCGGGGATCGAGAGCAGTACTTC. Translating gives CASSRGSSGDREQYF.

The CDR3 coding sequence is TGCGCCAGCAGCTCAAGCACAGGTATAGCCAAAAACATTCAGTACTTC. This encodes CASSSSTGIAKNIQYF. The rearrangement uses TRBV5-1 and TRBJ2-4, with D perhaps matching TRBD1 (5 bases). There are 16 residues in the CDR3. The germline V gene has CDR1 SGHRS and CDR2 YFSETQ. V lost 3 bases and J 0 bases, leaving 13 bases between the germline ends.

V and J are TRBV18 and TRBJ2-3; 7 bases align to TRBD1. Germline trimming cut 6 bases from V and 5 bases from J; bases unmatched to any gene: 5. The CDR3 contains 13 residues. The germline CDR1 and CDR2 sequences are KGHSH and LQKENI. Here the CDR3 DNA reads TGTGCCAGCTCGGACAGGACAGGAGATACGCAGTATTTT. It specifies CASSDRTGDTQYF.

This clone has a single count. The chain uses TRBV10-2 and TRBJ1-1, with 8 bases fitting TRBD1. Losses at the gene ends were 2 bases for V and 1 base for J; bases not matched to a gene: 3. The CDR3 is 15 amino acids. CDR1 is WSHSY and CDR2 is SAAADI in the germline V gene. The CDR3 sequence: CASSEDRGKNTEAFF. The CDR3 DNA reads TGCGCCAGCAGTGAGGACAGGGGAAAGAACACTGAAGCTTTCTTT.

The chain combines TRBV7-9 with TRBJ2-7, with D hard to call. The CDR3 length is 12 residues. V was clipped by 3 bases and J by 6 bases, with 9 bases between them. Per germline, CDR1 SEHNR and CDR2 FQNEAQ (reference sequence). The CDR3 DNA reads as TGTGCCAGCAGCTTTTTGGCTGGCGAGCAGTACTTC. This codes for CASSFLAGEQYF.

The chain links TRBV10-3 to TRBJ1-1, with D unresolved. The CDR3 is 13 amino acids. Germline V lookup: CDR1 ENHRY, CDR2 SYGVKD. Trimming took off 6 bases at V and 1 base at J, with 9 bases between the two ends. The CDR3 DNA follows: TGTGCCATCAGAAGAGTCGCGAACACTGAAGCTTTCTTT. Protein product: CAIRRVANTEAFF.

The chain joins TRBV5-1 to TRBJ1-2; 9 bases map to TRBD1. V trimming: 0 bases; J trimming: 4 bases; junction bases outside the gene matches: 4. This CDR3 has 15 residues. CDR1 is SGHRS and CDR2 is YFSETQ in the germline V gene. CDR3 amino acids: CASSLAGQGIYGYTF. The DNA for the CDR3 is TGCGCCAGCAGCTTGGCTGGACAGGGGATCTATGGCTACACCTTC.

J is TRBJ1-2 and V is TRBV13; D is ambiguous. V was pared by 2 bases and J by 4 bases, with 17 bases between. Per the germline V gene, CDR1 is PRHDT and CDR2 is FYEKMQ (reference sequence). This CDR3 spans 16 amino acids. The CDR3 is CASSLREFGATYGYTF. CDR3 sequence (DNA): TGTGCCAGCAGCTTAAGGGAGTTCGGAGCAACCTATGGCTACACCTTC. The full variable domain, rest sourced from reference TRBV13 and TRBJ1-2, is AAGVIQSPRHLIKEKRETATLKCYPIPRHDTVYWYQQGPGQDPQFLISFYEKMQSDKGSIPDRFSAQQFSDYHSELNMSSLELGDSALYFCASSLREFGATYGYTFGSGTRLTVV.

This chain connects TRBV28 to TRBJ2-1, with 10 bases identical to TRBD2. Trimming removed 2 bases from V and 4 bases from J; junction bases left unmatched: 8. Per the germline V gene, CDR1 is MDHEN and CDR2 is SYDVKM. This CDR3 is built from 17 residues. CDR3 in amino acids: CASSLMGSGGVYNEQFF. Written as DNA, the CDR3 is TGTGCCAGCAGTTTAATGGGCAGCGGGGGGGTTTACAATGAGCAGTTCTTC.

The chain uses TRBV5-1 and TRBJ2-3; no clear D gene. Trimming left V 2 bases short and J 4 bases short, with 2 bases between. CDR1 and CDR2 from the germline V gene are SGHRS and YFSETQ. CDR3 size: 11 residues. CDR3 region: CASSFADTQYF. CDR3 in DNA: TGCGCCAGCAGCTTCGCAGATACGCAGTATTTT.